The present T cell receptor (beta chain) was sequenced within a study of blood T cell repertoires in COVID-19. The CDR3 extends over 16 amino acids. The germline V gene has CDR1 MGHRA and CDR2 YSYEKL. Trimming stripped 4 bases from V and 1 base from J, with 17 bases between. Living in 20 to 30 US areas, the participants were between roughly 18 and 95 years of age. As originally analysed: Nucleated cell counts were estimated from reference gene primer amplification. Measured with immunoSEQ multiplex PCR; TCRdb has only the in-frame clones, and not every one. V, J and clone size are taken as reported in that table, and D and trimming were inferred from the DNA itself. The sample lists 180,000 or so clones; about 83% were seen once.

This sequence was found in a man aged 35-49 years with acute COVID-19. The chain combines TRBV4-1 with TRBJ2-7, with a possible D match to TRBD2 (6 bases). Material for sequencing was PBMCs or T cells enriched from blood (not recorded which). The CDR3 here is CASSPKGRDGSYEQYF. For the CDR3, the DNA is TGCGCCAGCAGCCCCAAGGGGCGGGACGGGTCCTACGAGCAGTACTTC.